The rows below give T cell receptor beta chains drawn from one sample of a study of shared clonotypes between healthy human individuals. The table came from immunoSEQ multiplex PCR; TCRdb's copy has only in-frame clones and leaves some out. The sample records more than 2 million clones, roughly 93% being singletons. The sample comprised naive CD8+ T cells from PBMCs. These receptors originate from a man aged 18-30 years in good health. Some clones in this sample may be carry-over from other donors' samples. The CDR3 runs from the conserved cysteine through the conserved F or W. The order of the fields is CDR3 DNA, CDR3 protein, V gene, clone size, D gene, J gene. D genes are given only for firm matches. Clone size is not always given. Where it is, it says once, few, many or a class for expanded clones.

TGTGCCAGCAGCATTCTTCGGGCTAGCGGGAGAATTAGCACAGATACGCAGTATTTT,CASSILRASGRISTDTQYF,TRBV11-2,once,TRBD2,TRBJ2-3
TGTGCCAGCAGTTCAAAGGGTAGTTGGACTAGCGGGTGGGGGCGGACAGATACGCAGTATTTT,CASSSKGSWTSGWGRTDTQYF,TRBV28,.,TRBD2,TRBJ2-3
TGTGCCAGCAGTTACTCCCCAGACGGGTCCTACGAGCAGTACTTC,CASSYSPDGSYEQYF,TRBV6-5,.,.,TRBJ2-7
TGTGCCAGCAGTTTACTGCGATTGGGACGGGAAAGAATGAACACTGAAGCTTTCTTT,CASSLLRLGRERMNTEAFF,TRBV27,once,.,TRBJ1-1
TGTGCCACCAGCAGAGGGGTGGCTGGAAACACCATATATTTT,CATSRGVAGNTIYF,TRBV15,.,.,TRBJ1-3
TGTGCCAGCAGCTTACAGGGTTACAATGAGCAGTTCTTC,CASSLQGYNEQFF,TRBV7-9,.,.,TRBJ2-1
TGCGCCAGCAGTGACCCCGACTATACCGAGCAGTTCTTC,CASSDPDYTEQFF,TRBV10-1,.,.,TRBJ2-1
TGTGCCAGCAGCAACCATGTAGGCTACAATGAGCAGTTCTTC,CASSNHVGYNEQFF,TRBV28,.,.,TRBJ2-1
TGTGCCAGCAGTATTCAGGGGGCGGTTGGAAAACTGTTTTTT,CASSIQGAVGKLFF,TRBV6-5,.,TRBD1,TRBJ1-4
TGCAGCGTGCCGTTCCGGGCAGATACGCAGTATTTT,CSVPFRADTQYF,TRBV29-1,.,.,TRBJ2-3
TGTGCCAGCAGCCCCCAGGGCGCGAGGTCCTACAATGAGCAGTTCTTC,CASSPQGARSYNEQFF,TRBV7-9,once,.,TRBJ2-1
TGCGCCAGCAGCTGGGACGTAACAGATACGCAGTATTTT,CASSWDVTDTQYF,TRBV5-1,.,.,TRBJ2-3
TGCGCCAGCAGCTTGGGACAGGGATCGAGCTATGGCTACACCTTC,CASSLGQGSSYGYTF,TRBV5-1,.,TRBD1,TRBJ1-2
TGTGCCTGGAGTGTAGTTTCTGTGGATACGCAGTATTTT,CAWSVVSVDTQYF,TRBV30,.,.,TRBJ2-3
TGTGCCAGCAGTTGGGACAGATACTACGAGCAGTACTTC,CASSWDRYYEQYF,TRBV6-1,.,TRBD1,TRBJ2-7
TGTGCCACCAGCGCCCGGAGGGCAGATCAAGAGACCCAGTACTTC,CATSARRADQETQYF,TRBV15,.,.,TRBJ2-5
TGTGCCAGCAGTTCTTGGCAGGGGAGTACCGGGGAGCTGTTTTTT,CASSSWQGSTGELFF,TRBV28,few,.,TRBJ2-2
TGTGCCAGCAGTTTATTCGCCTATGGCTACACCTTC,CASSLFAYGYTF,TRBV28,.,.,TRBJ1-2
TGTGCCAGCAGCTTAGGAGACTGGCGGGAGCTACACGAGCAGTACTTC,CASSLGDWRELHEQYF,TRBV11-2,.,TRBD2,TRBJ2-7
TGTGCCAGCAGCCGACTAGCGGGGAGCTCCTACGAGCAGTACTTC,CASSRLAGSSYEQYF,TRBV28,.,TRBD2,TRBJ2-7
TGCGCCAGCAGCTTGGGAACTAGGAATTACGAGCAGTACTTC,CASSLGTRNYEQYF,TRBV5-1,.,.,TRBJ2-7
TGTGCCAGCAGCATCGGTGGGAATCAGCCCCAGCATTTT,CASSIGGNQPQHF,TRBV7-3,.,.,TRBJ1-5
TGCGCCAGCAGGTCGACAGAAAATCTGAACACTGAAGCTTTCTTT,CASRSTENLNTEAFF,TRBV4-1,once,.,TRBJ1-1
TGTGCCAGCAGTTTGGTAGCGCCCAGCACAGATACGCAGTATTTT,CASSLVAPSTDTQYF,TRBV27,.,.,TRBJ2-3
TGTGCCAGCAGTTTACTACTAGCGGGACCAACGGATACGCAGTATTTT,CASSLLLAGPTDTQYF,TRBV28,.,TRBD2,TRBJ2-3
TGCAGCATCAGTCTTGGTGGCTACACCTTC,CSISLGGYTF,TRBV29-1,.,.,TRBJ1-2
TGTGCCAGCAGCTTAGCGCGGACTCCCTACGAGCAGTACTTC,CASSLARTPYEQYF,TRBV7-8,.,.,TRBJ2-7
TGTGCCAGCAGCCCCCGCGGGGTGGCAGCAAAGCAAGAGACCCAGTACTTC,CASSPRGVAAKQETQYF,TRBV7-8,.,.,TRBJ2-5
TGTGCCAGCAGCCAAGTGGGCGGAGGCAGGGTGGTCGGAAACACCATATATTTT,CASSQVGGGRVVGNTIYF,TRBV4-2,.,.,TRBJ1-3
TGTGCCAGCAGCTTATCACCAGGCTATGGCTACACCTTC,CASSLSPGYGYTF,TRBV7-9,few,.,TRBJ1-2
TGTGCCAGCAGCCTACTGCCCCGGGACAGGGGTTACGAGCAGTACTTC,CASSLLPRDRGYEQYF,TRBV7-9,.,TRBD1,TRBJ2-7
TGTGCCAGCAGCTCCCGGGACAGGGTGGCCTACGAGCAGTACTTC,CASSSRDRVAYEQYF,TRBV11-2,.,TRBD1,TRBJ2-7
TGTGCCAGCTCACCCCCCCCGGGACAGGCCTCTGGCTACACCTTC,CASSPPPGQASGYTF,TRBV18,.,TRBD1,TRBJ1-2
TGCGCCAGCAGCCAAGGCGAACTTATGGGACAGAGAAACCACTACGAGCAGTACTTC,CASSQGELMGQRNHYEQYF,TRBV4-1,.,TRBD1,TRBJ2-7
TGTGCCAGCAGCTTCCTAGCGGAAAGCACAGATACGCAGTATTTT,CASSFLAESTDTQYF,TRBV5-8,.,TRBD2,TRBJ2-3
TGTGCCAGCAGCTTAGCGCGCGCCTACGAGCAGTACTTC,CASSLARAYEQYF,TRBV7-2,once,.,TRBJ2-7
TGTGCCAGCAGCCAATATCGGGACAGCCTTTTTGTGAACACTGAAGCTTTCTTT,CASSQYRDSLFVNTEAFF,TRBV28,.,TRBD1,TRBJ1-1
TGTGCCACCAGCAGAGAAGGTAGCTCAGACAATGAGCAGTTCTTC,CATSREGSSDNEQFF,TRBV15,.,.,TRBJ2-1
TGTGCCAGCAGTTCAAGGGGACAAAATGGCTACACCTTC,CASSSRGQNGYTF,TRBV27,.,.,TRBJ1-2
TGTGCCAGCAGCTTCCGACCGGGACAGGGAGTGGGAGAGCAGTACTTC,CASSFRPGQGVGEQYF,TRBV14,.,TRBD1,TRBJ2-7
TGTGCCAGCAGCCTCCGGGACAGGGTCTACGAGCAGTACTTC,CASSLRDRVYEQYF,TRBV7-9,.,TRBD1,TRBJ2-7
TGTGCCAGCAGCTTAACCGGGGACGGGAGTGGTGCCGGGGAGCTGTTTTTT,CASSLTGDGSGAGELFF,TRBV7-3,.,.,TRBJ2-2
TGTGCCAGCAGCCACGGAAAGATGGGCACTGAAGCTTTCTTT,CASSHGKMGTEAFF,TRBV27,few,.,TRBJ1-1
TGTGCCAGCAGCTTAGCGGGGTTCCTAAACACTGAAGCTTTCTTT,CASSLAGFLNTEAFF,TRBV7-9,.,.,TRBJ1-1
TGTGCCAGCAGCTCATCAACAGGGGTGGCGGATACGCAGTATTTT,CASSSSTGVADTQYF,TRBV7-9,.,TRBD1,TRBJ2-3
TGTGCCAGCAGCGCCGGGACAGTATATGGCTACACCTTC,CASSAGTVYGYTF,TRBV9,.,TRBD1,TRBJ1-2
TGTGCCAGCAGTCCTACTATGAATGAGCAGTTCTTC,CASSPTMNEQFF,TRBV28,.,.,TRBJ2-1
TGTGCCACCAGCATCCAGGGGGAGAACACTGAAGCTTTCTTT,CATSIQGENTEAFF,TRBV15,.,TRBD1,TRBJ1-1
TGTGCCAGCTCACCGGGGCCAGTCGCCGGGGAGCTGTTTTTT,CASSPGPVAGELFF,TRBV18,.,.,TRBJ2-2
TGTGCCACCAGCATGGAAGCTGGGGCCAACGTCCTGACTTTC,CATSMEAGANVLTF,TRBV15,.,.,TRBJ2-6
TGCAGCGTTGTCACACTAGCGAGTTACCACGAGCAGTACTTC,CSVVTLASYHEQYF,TRBV29-1,.,TRBD2,TRBJ2-7
TGTGCCAGCAGCTTGGTGGCAGTCTCTATGTACGAGCAGTACTTC,CASSLVAVSMYEQYF,TRBV5-5,.,.,TRBJ2-7
TGTGCCAGCAGTTTAATGGGGGGGAACTATGGCTACACCTTC,CASSLMGGNYGYTF,TRBV27,.,.,TRBJ1-2
TGTGCCAGCAGTGAGTGGACTAGCGGGAGGAGGTACGAGCAGTACTTC,CASSEWTSGRRYEQYF,TRBV6-1,.,TRBD2,TRBJ2-7
TGTGCCAGTAGTATGGTTGGACTTAGCAATCAGCCCCAGCATTTT,CASSMVGLSNQPQHF,TRBV19,.,.,TRBJ1-5
TGTGCCAGCAGTTTAATCGGACAGGGGGGGGCCTACGAGCAGTACTTC,CASSLIGQGGAYEQYF,TRBV27,once,TRBD1,TRBJ2-7
TGCGCCAGCAGCTGGGGACTGACAGGCTCTGGAAACACCATATATTTT,CASSWGLTGSGNTIYF,TRBV5-1,.,.,TRBJ1-3
TGTGCCAGCAGATCTGGCAGGGACGATACGCAGTATTTT,CASRSGRDDTQYF,TRBV6-6,.,.,TRBJ2-3
TGTGCCAGCCGGAAGCGGAGCATACCCTCCTACAATGAGCAGTTCTTC,CASRKRSIPSYNEQFF,TRBV2,.,.,TRBJ2-1
TGCGCCAGCAGCCAAGATTATGCGGGGCGTCTGCGTTATGGCTACACCTTC,CASSQDYAGRLRYGYTF,TRBV4-3,.,.,TRBJ1-2